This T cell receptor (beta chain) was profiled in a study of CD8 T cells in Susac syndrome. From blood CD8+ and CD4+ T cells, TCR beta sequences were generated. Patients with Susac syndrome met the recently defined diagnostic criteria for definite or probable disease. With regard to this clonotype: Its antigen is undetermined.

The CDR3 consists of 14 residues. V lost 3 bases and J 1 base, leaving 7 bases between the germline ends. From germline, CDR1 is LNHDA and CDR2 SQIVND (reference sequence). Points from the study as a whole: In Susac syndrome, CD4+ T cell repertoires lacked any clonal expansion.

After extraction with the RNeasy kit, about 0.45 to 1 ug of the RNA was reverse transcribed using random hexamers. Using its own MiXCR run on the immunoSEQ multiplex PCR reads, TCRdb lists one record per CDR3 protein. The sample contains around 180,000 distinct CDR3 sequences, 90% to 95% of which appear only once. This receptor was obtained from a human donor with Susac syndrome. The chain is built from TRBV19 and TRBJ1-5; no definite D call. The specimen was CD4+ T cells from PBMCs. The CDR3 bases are TGTGCCAGTAGTATTCGTCCGAGCAATCAGCCCCAGCATTTT. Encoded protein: CASSIRPSNQPQHF.